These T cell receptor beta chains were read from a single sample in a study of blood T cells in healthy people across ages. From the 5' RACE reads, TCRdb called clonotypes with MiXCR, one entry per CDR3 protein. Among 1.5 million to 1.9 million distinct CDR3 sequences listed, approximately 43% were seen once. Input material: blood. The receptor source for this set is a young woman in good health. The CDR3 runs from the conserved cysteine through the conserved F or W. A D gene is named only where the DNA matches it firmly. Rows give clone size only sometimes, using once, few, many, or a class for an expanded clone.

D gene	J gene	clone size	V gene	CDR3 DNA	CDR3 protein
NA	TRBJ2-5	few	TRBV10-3	TGTGCCATCAGTGAGTCGTTACAAGAGACCCAGTACTTC	CAISESLQETQYF
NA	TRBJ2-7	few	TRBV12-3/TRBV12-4	TGTGCCAGCAGTTTTGAAGGAGGGTTAGAGCAGTACTTC	CASSFEGGLEQYF
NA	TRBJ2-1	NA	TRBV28	TGTGCCAGCAGTTTCCCCGGCAGGGTTGAGCAGTTCTTC	CASSFPGRVEQFF
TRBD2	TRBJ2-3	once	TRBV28	TGTGCCAGCAGTTCCACGCTTAGCGGGAGGGCCCCCACAGATACGCAGTATTTT	CASSSTLSGRAPTDTQYF
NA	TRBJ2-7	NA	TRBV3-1	TGTGCCAGCAGCCAGTCCGGGACCCTTTTTCGGAATGAGCAGTACTTC	CASSQSGTLFRNEQYF
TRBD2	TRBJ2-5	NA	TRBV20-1	TGCAGTGCTAGGGAGCGGGGCCGGGGGGAGACCCAGTACTTC	CSARERGRGETQYF
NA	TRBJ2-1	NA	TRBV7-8	TGTGCCAGCAGCTTACACAGGGATGACTACAATGAGCAGTTCTTC	CASSLHRDDYNEQFF
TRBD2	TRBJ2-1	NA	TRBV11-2	TGTGCCAGCAACAAGGAGGGGACTAGCGACTACAATGAGCAGTTCTTC	CASNKEGTSDYNEQFF
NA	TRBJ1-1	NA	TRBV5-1	TGCGCCAGCAGCTTGGAGGCGTACAATGAAGCTTTCTTT	CASSLEAYNEAFF
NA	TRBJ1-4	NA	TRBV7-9	TGTGCCAGCAGTAACGGACAGAGGGGCGACGCTGAAAAACTGTTTTTT	CASSNGQRGDAEKLFF
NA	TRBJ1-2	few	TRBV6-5	TGTGCCAGCAGTTACTCGATGGGACACTATGGCTACACCTTC	CASSYSMGHYGYTF
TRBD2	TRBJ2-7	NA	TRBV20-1	TGCAGTGCTAGAGATCTCGGACTAGGGACCTACGAGCAGTACTTC	CSARDLGLGTYEQYF
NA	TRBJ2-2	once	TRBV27	TGTGCCAGCAGTGGTCCGGGCTCAGGGAGCGGGGAGCTGTTTTTT	CASSGPGSGSGELFF
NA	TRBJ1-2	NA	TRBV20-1	TGCAGTGCCCCCAGGACAGAAAACTATGGCTACACCTTC	CSAPRTENYGYTF
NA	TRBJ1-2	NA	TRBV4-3	TGCGCCAGCAGCCAACCAGGCAGGGGAAACAATGGCTACACCTTC	CASSQPGRGNNGYTF
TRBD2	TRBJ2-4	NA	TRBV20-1	TGCAGTGCTAGAGGACTAGCGGGAGTCTGGGGCAAAGACATTCAGTACTTC	CSARGLAGVWGKDIQYF
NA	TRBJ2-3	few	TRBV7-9	TGTGCCAGCAGCACCCCGGAAGGGTTGTGGAGGACAGATACGCAGTATTTT	CASSTPEGLWRTDTQYF
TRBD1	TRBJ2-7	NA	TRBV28	TGTGCCAGCAGTTTATTGGGACAGGGACCCTACGAGCAGTACTTC	CASSLLGQGPYEQYF
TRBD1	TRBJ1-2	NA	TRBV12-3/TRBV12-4	TGTGCCAGCAGTTTAAGGAGGACAGGGACCTATGGCTACACCTTC	CASSLRRTGTYGYTF
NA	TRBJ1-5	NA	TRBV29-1	TGCAGCGCCGTAGACAGGTTGGAACAGCCCCAGCATTTT	CSAVDRLEQPQHF
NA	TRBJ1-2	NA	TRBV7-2	TGTGCCAGCAAAGGAGGGTCTCAATTCTATGGCTACACCTTC	CASKGGSQFYGYTF
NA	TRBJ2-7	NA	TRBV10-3	TGTGCCATCAAACCCCAAAGGGATTACGAGCAGTACTTC	CAIKPQRDYEQYF
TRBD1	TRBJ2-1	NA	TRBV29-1	TGCAGCGTTGAAGTGACAGGGAATGAGCAGTTCTTC	CSVEVTGNEQFF
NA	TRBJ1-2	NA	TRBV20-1	TGCAGTGCTAGAAGTTTGGAGAGTGGCTACACCTTC	CSARSLESGYTF
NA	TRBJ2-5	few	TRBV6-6	TGTGCCAGCAGTTACTCGGGGGAAATCCAAGAGACCCAGTACTTC	CASSYSGEIQETQYF
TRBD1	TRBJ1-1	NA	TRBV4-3	TGCGCCAGCAGCCCCATGACAGGGAGAAACACTGAAGCTTTCTTT	CASSPMTGRNTEAFF
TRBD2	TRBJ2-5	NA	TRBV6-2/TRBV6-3	TGTGCCAGCAGCCTCGGCTCGGGGCATAGCGGGGCTGAGCAGTACTTC	CASSLGSGHSGAEQYF
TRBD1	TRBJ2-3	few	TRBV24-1	TGTGCCACCAGTGACACCCCGGACAGGGGGACAGATACGCAGTATTTT	CATSDTPDRGTDTQYF
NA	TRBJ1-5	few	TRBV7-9	TGTGCCAGCAGCCATACGGGACCGTTAAATCAGCCCCAGCATTTT	CASSHTGPLNQPQHF
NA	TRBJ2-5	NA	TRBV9	TGTGCCAGCAGCGCGAGGGCCGGGACTCCTTACCAAGAGACCCAGTACTTC	CASSARAGTPYQETQYF
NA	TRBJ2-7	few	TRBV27	TGTGCCAGCAGTTTATCAGGGTTCGAGTACGAGCAGTACTTC	CASSLSGFEYEQYF
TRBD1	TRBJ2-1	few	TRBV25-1	TGTGCCAGCAGTGAATTTTTCCAGGGGGCGAATGAGCAGTTCTTC	CASSEFFQGANEQFF
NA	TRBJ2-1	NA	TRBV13	TGTGCCAACTCCCTTTGGGCCTACAATGAGCAGTTCTTC	CANSLWAYNEQFF
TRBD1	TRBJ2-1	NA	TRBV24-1	TGTGCCACCAGTGACACGGGACAGGGGGCGAGTGAGCAGTTCTTC	CATSDTGQGASEQFF
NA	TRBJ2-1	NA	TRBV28	TGTGCCAGCAGTTCGGCGGAGAGCTCCTACAATGAGCAGTTCTTC	CASSSAESSYNEQFF
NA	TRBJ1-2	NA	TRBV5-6	TGTGCCAGCAGCTTCTGGCTCGGCTATGGCTACACCTTC	CASSFWLGYGYTF
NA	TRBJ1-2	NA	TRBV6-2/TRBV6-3	TGTGCCAGCGCACCTTGGGGAACAGGGCCAAGGGTTGATGGCTACACCTTC	CASAPWGTGPRVDGYTF